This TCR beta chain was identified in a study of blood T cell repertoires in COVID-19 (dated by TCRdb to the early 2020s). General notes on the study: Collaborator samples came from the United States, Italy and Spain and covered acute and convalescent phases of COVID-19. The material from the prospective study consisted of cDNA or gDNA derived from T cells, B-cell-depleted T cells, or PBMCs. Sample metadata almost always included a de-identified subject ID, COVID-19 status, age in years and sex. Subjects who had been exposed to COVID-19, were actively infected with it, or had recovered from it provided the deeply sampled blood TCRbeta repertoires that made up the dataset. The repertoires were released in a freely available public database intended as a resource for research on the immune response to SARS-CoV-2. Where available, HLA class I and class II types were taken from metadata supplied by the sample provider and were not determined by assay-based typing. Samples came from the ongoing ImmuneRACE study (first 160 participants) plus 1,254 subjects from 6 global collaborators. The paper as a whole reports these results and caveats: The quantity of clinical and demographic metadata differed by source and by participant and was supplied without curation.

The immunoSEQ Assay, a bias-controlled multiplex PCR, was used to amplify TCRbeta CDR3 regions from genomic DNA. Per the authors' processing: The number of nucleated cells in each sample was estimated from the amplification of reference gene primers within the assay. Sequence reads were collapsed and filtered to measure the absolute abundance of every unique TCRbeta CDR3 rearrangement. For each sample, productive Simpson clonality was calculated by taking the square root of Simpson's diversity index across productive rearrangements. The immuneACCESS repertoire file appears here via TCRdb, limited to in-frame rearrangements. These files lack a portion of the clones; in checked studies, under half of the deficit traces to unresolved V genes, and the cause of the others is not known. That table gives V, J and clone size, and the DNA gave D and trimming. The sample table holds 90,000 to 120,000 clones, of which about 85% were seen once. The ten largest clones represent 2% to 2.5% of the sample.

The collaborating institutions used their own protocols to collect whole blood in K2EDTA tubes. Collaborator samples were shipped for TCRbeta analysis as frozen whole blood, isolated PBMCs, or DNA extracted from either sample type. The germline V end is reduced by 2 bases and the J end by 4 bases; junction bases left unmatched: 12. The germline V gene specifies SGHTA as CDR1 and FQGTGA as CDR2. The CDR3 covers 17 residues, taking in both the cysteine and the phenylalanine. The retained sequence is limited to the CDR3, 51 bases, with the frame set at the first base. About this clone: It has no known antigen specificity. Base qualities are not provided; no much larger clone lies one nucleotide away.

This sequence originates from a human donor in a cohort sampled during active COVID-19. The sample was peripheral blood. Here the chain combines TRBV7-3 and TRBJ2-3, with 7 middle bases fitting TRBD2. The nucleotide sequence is TGTGCCAGCAGCTTAGGCGGGGGACCGACTTCAGCAGATACGCAGTATTTT. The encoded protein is CASSLGGGPTSADTQYF.